The 32 T cell receptor beta chains in this list originate from one sample, sequenced in a study of read filtering for tumor transcriptome and immune sequencing. The library was built from approximately 400 ng RNA with molecular barcoded adaptors for alpha/delta and beta/gamma chains. Via MiXCR, TCRdb re-called the reads, giving one row per CDR3 protein. The table records some 46,000 distinct CDR3 sequences, less than 20% of them present only once. Sample: a population of CD138-negative cells sorted from bone marrow. The receptor source for this set is a donor at least 40 years old with multiple myeloma.

This clonotype has a count of ten or more. CDR3 in amino acids: CASSLHSTDTQYF. The CDR3 bases are TGTGCCAGCAGCCTACACTCAACAGATACGCAGTATTTT. The chain uses TRBV7-6 and TRBJ2-3; D is uncertain. Germline lookup yields CDR1 SGHVS and CDR2 FNYEAQ. Trimming removed 5 bases at V and 3 bases at J, with 9 bases between. The CDR3 is 13 amino acids.

This clonotype came up many times. The J gene is TRBJ2-2, the V gene TRBV29-1, with D perhaps being TRBD1 or TRBD2 (5 bases each). The V end lost 4 bases, the J end lost 4 bases, and 19 bases lay between the germline ends. Germline CDR1 SQVTM, CDR2 ANQGSEA. The CDR3 totals 16 residues. CDR3 sequence reads: CSVVGRAEGRTGELFF. In nucleotides, the CDR3 is TGCAGCGTTGTGGGAAGAGCTGAGGGGCGCACCGGGGAGCTGTTTTTT.

This clonotype was observed a handful of times. A much bigger clone sits one base away, suggesting this may be a read error. The conserved phenylalanine or tryptophan is not found at the CDR3 terminus, so this likely reflects a read error. V and J are TRBV29-1 and TRBJ1-1, with unresolved D. V was pared by 7 bases and J by 7 bases, with 10 bases between. CDR1 and CDR2 (germline): SQVTM, ANQGSEA. CDR3 size: 10 residues. The CDR3 nucleotides read TGCAGCGCTAAACAGAGTGAAGCTTTCCTT. Translation gives CSAKQSEAFL.

This clonotype was counted a few times. CDR3 sequence (DNA): TGTGCCAGCAGTGAATGGGGGATAAACACAGATACGCAGTATTTT. It encodes CASSEWGINTDTQYF. The chain employs TRBV2 and TRBJ2-3; D could derive from TRBD1 or TRBD2 (5 bases each). The CDR3 runs to 15 residues. Germline V lookup: CDR1 SNHLY, CDR2 FYNNEI. V gave up 2 bases and J gave up 2 bases, with 11 bases separating them.

This clonotype was seen only a few times. This chain uses TRBV6-2 or TRBV6-3 with TRBJ2-7; D gene uncertain. V lost 8 bases, J lost 3 bases, and 8 bases lay in between. Germline-derived CDR1 and CDR2 are MNHEY and SVGEGT. CDR3 length equals 11 residues. CDR3 sequence (DNA): TGTGCCAGCCGGGTGAACTACGAGCAGTACTTC. The encoded protein is CASRVNYEQYF.

This clonotype was recorded once. The V call is TRBV19, the J call TRBJ1-5; D gene uncertain. The CDR3 length is 13 residues. V lost 5 bases and J lost 4, with 9 bases in between. Per germline, CDR1 LNHDA and CDR2 SQIVND (reference sequence). For the CDR3, the DNA is TGTGCCAGTAGTCCTCAAAGGAATCAGCCCCAGCATTTT. Protein sequence: CASSPQRNQPQHF.

This clonotype was counted ten times or more. The chain employs TRBV3-1 and TRBJ2-3; D call uncertain. CDR1 LGHDT and CDR2 YNNKEL come from the germline V gene (reference sequence). Trimming took 0 bases from V and 6 from J, leaving 7 bases between them. CDR3 length: 13 residues. The CDR3 nucleotides are TGTGCCAGCAGCCAAGAGTTGCAGGATACGCAGTATTTT. Its protein product is CASSQELQDTQYF.

This clonotype ranks as medium-sized (0.01 to 0.1%). The rearrangement uses TRBV7-6 and TRBJ2-1; D is possibly TRBD2 (6 bases). Germline lookup yields CDR1 SGHVS and CDR2 FNYEAQ. Trimming removed 3 bases at V and 9 bases at J, with 12 bases between. CDR3 size: 13 residues. CDR3: CASSFGGTSEQFF. In DNA form, the CDR3 reads TGTGCCAGCAGCTTTGGCGGGACGAGTGAGCAGTTCTTC. Full variable domain (remainder filled in from reference TRBV7-6 and TRBJ2-1): GAGVSQSPRYKVTKRGQDVALRCDPISGHVSLYWYRQALGQGPEFLTYFNYEAQQDKSGLPNDRFSAERPEGSISTLTIQRTEQRDSAMYRCASSFGGTSEQFFGPGTRLTVL.

This clonotype was recorded at least ten times. The V and J genes are TRBV6-5 and TRBJ2-7; a possible D gene is TRBD1 (6 bases). The CDR3 contains 12 residues. Per the germline V gene, CDR1 is MNHEY and CDR2 is SVGAGI. With 5 bases removed from V and 1 base from J, the gap between germline ends came to 6 bases. The CDR3 reads CASSTGSYEQYF. Written as DNA, the CDR3 is TGTGCCAGCAGTACAGGGTCCTACGAGCAGTACTTC.

Remarks on this clonotype: A read error is possible here, since a much larger clone lies one base away. The chain couples TRBV2 to TRBJ2-5, with D uncertain. Germline V lookup: CDR1 SNHLY, CDR2 FYNNEI. The V gene lost 4 bases and the J gene lost 0 bases, with 9 bases spanning the gap. The CDR3 length is 14 residues. In nucleotides, the CDR3 is TGTGCCAGCAGTGGGCTTGGGGACCAAGAGACCCAGTACTTC. Its protein is CASSGLGDQETQYF.

A note on this clonotype: One end of the junction does not line up with germline, which may come from a read error. The chain is built from TRBV29-1 and TRBJ2-1; TRBD1 aligns across 7 bases. The germline V gene has CDR1 SQVTM and CDR2 ANQGSEA. This CDR3 region has 14 residues. CDR3 sequence reads: CGETTGSSYNEQLF. The CDR3 coding sequence is TGCGGCGAAACGACAGGGAGCTCCTACAATGAGCAGCTCTTC.

For this clonotype: This may come from a read error, since a much larger clone is one base off. This chain joins TRBV6-5 and TRBJ1-2; 7 nucleotides align to TRBD1. The CDR3 consists of 14 residues. Germline V gene sequence: CDR1 MNHEY, CDR2 SVGAGI. The CDR3 reads CASRKGADNYDYTF. The CDR3 nucleotides are TGTGCCAGCAGGAAGGGGGCGGATAACTATGACTACACCTTC.

The V gene is TRBV29-1, the J gene TRBJ1-1; D may be TRBD1 (6 bases). CDR3 size: 15 residues. In germline, CDR1 is SQVTM, CDR2 ANQGSEA. V was cut by 0 bases and J by 5 bases, with 16 bases left in between. The CDR3 loop reads CSVEEQGQVVTEAFF. DNA of the CDR3: TGCAGCGTTGAAGAACAGGGCCAAGTCGTTACTGAAGCTTTCTTT.

This clonotype was detected many times. The CDR3, as DNA: TGCAGTGCTAGAGTACTAGCGGTTAGCACAGATACGCAGTATTTT. Translating gives CSARVLAVSTDTQYF. The gene calls are TRBV20-1 and TRBJ2-3; 8 bases map to TRBD2. V trimming: 1 base; J trimming: 0 bases; junction bases outside the gene matches: 3. Germline-derived CDR1 and CDR2 are DFQATT and SNEGSKA (reference sequence). CDR3 length equals 15 residues.

There are many counts of this clonotype. The J gene is TRBJ2-1, the V gene TRBV18, with D perhaps matching TRBD2 (5 bases). Germline values: CDR1 KGHSH, CDR2 LQKENI. This CDR3 contains 15 residues. V was trimmed by 2 bases and J by 2 bases, leaving 10 bases between them. In DNA form, the CDR3 reads TGTGCCAGCTCACCAGCAGAGGGCCCCTACAATGAGCAGTTCTTC. Residues: CASSPAEGPYNEQFF.

This clonotype was observed many times. This sequence joins TRBV20-1 and TRBJ2-7; possible D gene TRBD2, 5 bases. Germline V gene data show CDR1 as DFQATT and CDR2 as SNEGSKA (reference sequence). The CDR3 covers 12 residues. V was pared by 5 bases and J by 0 bases, with 8 bases between. CDR3 in amino acids: CSAEGPSYEQYF. The CDR3 coding sequence is TGCAGTGCTGAGGGCCCCTCCTACGAGCAGTACTTC.

On this clonotype: This may arise from a read error, as a much more abundant clone is one base away. This sequence joins TRBV28 and TRBJ2-7; D is uncertain. Germline V gene data show CDR1 as MDHEN and CDR2 as SYDVKM. The V gene lost 8 bases and the J gene lost 6 bases, with 17 bases spanning the gap. The CDR3 extends over 13 amino acids. CDR3 DNA sequence: TGTGCCAGCGGTGAAGACGTGTTCCCCGAGCAGTACTTC. This translates into CASGEDVFPEQYF.

This clonotype was recorded at least ten times. The chain is built from TRBV4-3 and TRBJ2-7; 14 nucleotides line up with TRBD2. CDR1 is LGHNA, CDR2 YSLEER, per germline. The V segment lost 1 base and the J segment 2 bases; nucleotides outside the gene matches: 7. CDR3 length: 18 amino acids. CDR3 sequence reads: CASSQGLLTSGRAYEQYF. CDR3 coding DNA: TGCGCCAGCAGCCAAGGTCTCCTGACTAGCGGGAGGGCCTACGAGCAGTACTTC.

This clonotype was detected a few times. The CDR3 DNA reads as TGTGCCAGCAGCTCACGTAACAGGGCCACTGAAGCTTTCTTT. Translating gives CASSSRNRATEAFF. This chain joins TRBV28 and TRBJ1-1; possible D gene TRBD1, 6 bases. The CDR3 runs 14 residues. Trimming took off 6 bases at V and 4 bases at J, with 15 bases between the two ends. The germline V gene has CDR1 MDHEN and CDR2 SYDVKM.

The table lists this clonotype with many counts. The chain combines TRBV12-3 or TRBV12-4 with TRBJ1-4, with TRBD1 as a possible D gene (6 bases). This CDR3 comprises 16 residues. Trimming stripped 6 bases from V and 3 bases from J, with 17 bases between. CDR3 nucleotide sequence: TGTGCCAGCAGCCCTCAGGGGAATCCGGCTAATGAAAAACTGTTTTTT. It yields the protein CASSPQGNPANEKLFF.

The rearrangement uses TRBV29-1 and TRBJ2-3, with D perhaps assigned TRBD1 or TRBD2 (6 bases each). V lost 2 bases and J lost 1, with 10 bases in between. Germline V gives CDR1 SQVTM, CDR2 ANQGSEA. There are 14 residues in the CDR3. The chain's CDR3 is CSVELGGRTDTQYF. The DNA of the CDR3 is TGCAGCGTTGAACTGGGGGGCCGCACAGATACGCAGTATTTT.

This clonotype was recorded many times. This chain connects TRBV12-3 or TRBV12-4 to TRBJ2-7, with D hard to call. The CDR3 spans 12 residues. Deletions cut 1 base from V and 3 bases from J, with 4 bases between. CDR3 region: CASSLGNYEQYF. CDR3 DNA: TGTGCCAGCAGTTTAGGGAACTACGAGCAGTACTTC.

This clonotype was seen repeatedly, ten times or more. This chain joins TRBV7-9 and TRBJ2-1; D may be TRBD2 (6 bases). Between the trimmed V and J ends, which lost 4 bases and 3 bases, there was a span of 10 bases. Germline assignment: CDR1 SEHNR and CDR2 FQNEAQ (reference sequence). CDR3 length equals 14 residues. As DNA, the CDR3 is TGTGCCAGCAGCTATCGGGAGATCTACAATGAGCAGTTCTTC. Protein product: CASSYREIYNEQFF.

This clonotype was detected ten times or more. V and J are TRBV12-5 and TRBJ1-1; perhaps TRBD1 as D (5 bases). The length of the CDR3 is 14 residues. Germline V gives CDR1 LGHNT, CDR2 FRNRAP. V was pared by 0 bases and J by 1 base, with 6 bases between. The CDR3 nucleotides are TGTGCTAGTGGTTTGGTAGGGGAGAACACTGAAGCTTTCTTT. Translated: CASGLVGENTEAFF.

This clonotype was counted at least ten times. This chain uses TRBV6-1 with TRBJ1-1; a weak D match, TRBD1 (5 bases). V lost 7 bases and J 5 bases, leaving 20 bases between the germline ends. The germline V gene has CDR1 MNHNS and CDR2 SASEGT. The CDR3 length is 15 residues. Here the CDR3 DNA reads TGTGCCAGCAACAAAGAGGGAGGGGTCGGGACTGAAGCTTTCTTT. Its protein is CASNKEGGVGTEAFF.

The rearrangement joins TRBV28 to TRBJ2-2, with a possible D match to TRBD1 (6 bases). This CDR3 comprises 14 residues. Per germline, CDR1 MDHEN and CDR2 SYDVKM. Trimming pared 3 bases from V and 6 bases from J, leaving 11 bases between. The DNA of the CDR3 is TGTGCCAGCAGTTTTACAGGGTTGGCCGGGGAGCTGTTTTTT. This gives the protein CASSFTGLAGELFF.

Many counts were recorded for this clonotype. V usage is TRBV29-1 and J usage is TRBJ2-2; 8 bases match TRBD1. There are 13 residues in the CDR3. V lost 3 bases, J lost 7 bases, and 4 bases stayed unmatched. CDR1 and CDR2 from the germline V gene are SQVTM and ANQGSEA. The CDR3 DNA reads TGCAGCGTTGATACAGGGGGTAACGGGGAGCTGTTTTTT. Translating gives CSVDTGGNGELFF.

This clonotype has ten or more counts. The chain links TRBV7-9 to TRBJ2-1; D is ambiguous. V was clipped by 3 bases and J by 7 bases, with 7 bases between them. CDR3 length: 12 residues. CDR1 is SEHNR and CDR2 is FQNEAQ in the germline V gene (reference sequence). Here the CDR3 DNA reads TGTGCCAGCAGCTTCAGCCGGAATGAGCAGTTCTTC. Translating it yields CASSFSRNEQFF. Drawing the rest from reference TRBV7-9 and TRBJ2-1, the complete variable domain is DTGVSQNPRHKITKRGQNVTFRCDPISEHNRLYWYRQTLGQGPEFLTYFQNEAQLEKSRLLSDRFSAERPKGSFSTLEIQRTEQGDSAMYLCASSFSRNEQFFGPGTRLTVL.

This clonotype was counted ten times or more. The chain couples TRBV4-3 to TRBJ2-1; 7 nucleotides agree with TRBD2. Germline V gene sequence: CDR1 LGHNA, CDR2 YSLEER. Unmatched junction bases numbered 9, after V lost 1 base and J lost 6 bases. The CDR3 is made up of 16 amino acids. As DNA, the CDR3 is TGCGCCAGCAGCCAAGCGACTAGCTCCTATAGCAATGAGCAGTTCTTC. Translated: CASSQATSSYSNEQFF.

Comments on this clonotype: This sequence may be a read error, since a much larger clone differs from it by one base. The gene calls are TRBV2 and TRBJ2-7; D call uncertain. CDR1 SNHLY and CDR2 FYNNEI come from the germline V gene. This CDR3 spans 12 amino acids. V was trimmed by 4 bases and J by 6 bases, leaving 10 bases between them. CDR3 sequence reads: CASSVTLREQYF. As DNA, the CDR3 is TGTGCCAGCAGTGTGACCCTCCGCGAGCAGTACTTC.

This chain uses TRBV14 with TRBJ1-2; 9 positions match TRBD1. The CDR3 runs to 13 residues. Trimming removed 6 bases from V and 8 bases from J; junction bases left unmatched: 7. From germline, CDR1 is SGHDN and CDR2 FVKESK. The CDR3 is CASRRTGDEGYTF. The CDR3 region has the DNA TGTGCCAGCAGACGGACAGGGGATGAAGGCTACACCTTC. Combining the CDR3 with reference TRBV14 and TRBJ1-2 gives the whole variable domain EAGVTQFPSHSVIEKGQTVTLRCDPISGHDNLYWYRRVMGKEIKFLLHFVKESKQDESGMPNNRFLAERTGGTYSTLKVQPAELEDSGVYFCASRRTGDEGYTFGSGTRLTVV.

This clonotype appeared many times. This sequence joins TRBV3-1 and TRBJ2-5; 7 nucleotides match TRBD2. This CDR3 has 14 amino acids. Germline loops: CDR1 LGHDT, CDR2 YNNKEL (reference sequence). V gave up 1 base and J gave up 5 bases; unmatched junction bases: 4. The CDR3 DNA reads as TGTGCCAGCAGCCAAGCGGGAGGTGGTGAGACCCAGTACTTC. It codes for CASSQAGGGETQYF.